The next 5 T cell receptor beta chains were all read from a single sample in a study of blood T cell repertoires in COVID-19. Repertoires were generated with immunoSEQ multiplex PCR, while TCRdb's copy carries only in-frame clones and drops some. The sample carries about 340,000 clones, approximately 87% recorded once. Sequenced: peripheral blood. These receptors all come from a woman aged 45-65 years with COVID-19, enrolled during active disease.

The J gene is TRBJ2-7, the V gene TRBV2, with 12 bases lining up with TRBD2. The germline V gene has CDR1 SNHLY and CDR2 FYNNEI. Germline trimming cut 6 bases from V and 3 bases from J; bases unmatched to any gene: 0. This CDR3 comprises 13 residues. CDR3 residues: CASRLAGGYEQYF. CDR3 nucleotides: TGTGCCAGCAGACTAGCGGGGGGCTACGAGCAGTACTTC.

The genes are TRBV10-3 and TRBJ1-5; unclear D gene. This CDR3 is 14 amino acids long. CDR1 and CDR2 (germline): ENHRY, SYGVKD. Trimming removed 0 bases at V and 4 bases at J, with 7 bases between. CDR3 DNA sequence: TGTGCCATCAGTGAGTCGGCGGCGAATCAGCCCCAGCATTTT. It is translated as CAISESAANQPQHF.

This clone was recorded only once. CDR3 in DNA: TGCGCCAGCAGCCGAGGACTCCCGGGCACCAACACCGGGGAGCTGTTTTTT. This encodes CASSRGLPGTNTGELFF. The chain employs TRBV4-1 and TRBJ2-2; a possible D gene is TRBD2 (5 bases). V was trimmed by 4 bases and J by 2 bases, leaving 17 bases between them. The CDR3 is 17 residues long. Looked up from germline, CDR1 is MGHRA and CDR2 is YSYEKL.

This rearrangement joins TRBV3-1 (or the pseudogene TRBV3-2) to TRBJ2-3; 13 bases map to TRBD2. V shed 6 bases, J shed 3 bases, and the junction held 6 bases outside the gene matches. This CDR3 comprises 16 residues. Germline assignment: CDR1 LGHDT and CDR2 YNNKEL (reference sequence). The CDR3 nucleotides are TGTGCCAGCAGTCGGACTAGCGGGAGTCGGACAGATACGCAGTATTTT. It codes for CASSRTSGSRTDTQYF.

Here the CDR3 DNA reads TGCGCCAGCAGGGGACTAGCGCCGAGCTCCTACAATGAGCAGTTCTTC. It is translated as CASRGLAPSSYNEQFF. V usage is TRBV10-2 and J usage is TRBJ2-1; 10 nucleotides line up with TRBD2. Germline CDR1 reads WSHSY; CDR2 reads SAAADI. The CDR3 runs to 16 residues. V lost 6 bases to trimming and J lost 0 bases; unmatched junction nucleotides: 5.